This T cell receptor (beta chain) is from a study of T cell responses to AZD1222 COVID-19 vaccine. Study conclusions and caveats: It should be noted that donors were predominantly white British and more often female, and clonal diversity was possibly underestimated. Vaccine-associated CD4 TCRs ranged over spike, dominating at 160-218 and 743-854.

Sequencing was performed with immunoSEQ multiplex PCR; in TCRdb, only in-frame clones are kept and a portion is missing. The sample includes roughly 140,000 clones, around 90% of them seen just once. A note on this clone: Its specificity is unknown.

CDR1 and CDR2 (germline): LGHNA, YNFKEQ. Deletions cut 1 base from V and 4 bases from J, with 17 bases between. The CDR3 loop spans 16 amino acids. The sample in question was peripheral blood, obtained 28 days after the second AZD1222 dose. The receptor's source is an adult who received the AZD1222 COVID-19 vaccine. This chain joins TRBV4-2 and TRBJ2-7; D could derive from TRBD1 or TRBD2 (5 bases each). The CDR3 spells CASSQALGTDKYEQYF. The DNA for the CDR3 is TGTGCCAGCAGCCAAGCCCTGGGGACGGATAAATACGAGCAGTACTTC.